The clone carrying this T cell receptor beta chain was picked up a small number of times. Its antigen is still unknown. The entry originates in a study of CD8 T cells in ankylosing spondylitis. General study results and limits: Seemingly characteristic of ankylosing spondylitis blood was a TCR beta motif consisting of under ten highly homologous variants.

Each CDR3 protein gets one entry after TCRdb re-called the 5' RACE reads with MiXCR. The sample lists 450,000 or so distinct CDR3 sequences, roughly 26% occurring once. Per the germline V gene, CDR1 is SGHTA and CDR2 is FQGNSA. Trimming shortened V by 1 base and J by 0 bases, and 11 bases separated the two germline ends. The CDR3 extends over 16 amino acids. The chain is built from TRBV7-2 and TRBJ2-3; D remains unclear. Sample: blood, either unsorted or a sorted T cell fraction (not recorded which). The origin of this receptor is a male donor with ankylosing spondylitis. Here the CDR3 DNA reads TGTGCCAGCAGCTTAGTTCCCGACCCTAGCACAGATACGCAGTATTTT. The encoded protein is CASSLVPDPSTDTQYF.